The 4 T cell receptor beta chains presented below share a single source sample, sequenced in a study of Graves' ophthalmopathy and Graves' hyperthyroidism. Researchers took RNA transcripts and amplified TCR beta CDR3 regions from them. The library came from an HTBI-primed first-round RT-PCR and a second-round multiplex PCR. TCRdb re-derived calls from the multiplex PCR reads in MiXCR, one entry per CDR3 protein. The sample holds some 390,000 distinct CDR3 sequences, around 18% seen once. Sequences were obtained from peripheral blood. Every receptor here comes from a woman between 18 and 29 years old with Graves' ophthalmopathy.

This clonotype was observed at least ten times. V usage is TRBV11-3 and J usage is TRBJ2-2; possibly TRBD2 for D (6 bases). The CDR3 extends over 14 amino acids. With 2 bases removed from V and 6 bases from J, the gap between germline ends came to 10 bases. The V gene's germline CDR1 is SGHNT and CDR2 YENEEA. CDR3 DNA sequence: TGTGCCAGCAGCTTACGGGGGATGGCCGGGGAGCTGTTTTTT. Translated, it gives CASSLRGMAGELFF.

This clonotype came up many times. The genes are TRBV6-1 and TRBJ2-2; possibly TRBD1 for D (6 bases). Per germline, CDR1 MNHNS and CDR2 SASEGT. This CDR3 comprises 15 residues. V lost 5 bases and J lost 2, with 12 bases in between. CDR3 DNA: TGTGCCAGCAGTCCCGGGACACCCAACACCGGGGAGCTGTTTTTT. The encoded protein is CASSPGTPNTGELFF.

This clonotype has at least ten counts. The CDR3 spells CASSFRGWSGELFF. The CDR3 DNA sequence: TGTGCCAGCAGTTTTAGAGGGTGGTCCGGGGAGCTGTTTTTT. V and J are TRBV6-2 or TRBV6-3 and TRBJ2-2, with D possibly TRBD2 on 5 matching bases. The CDR3 length is 14 residues. From germline, CDR1 is MNHEY and CDR2 SVGEGT. Between the trimmed V and J ends, which lost 4 bases and 6 bases, there was a span of 12 bases.

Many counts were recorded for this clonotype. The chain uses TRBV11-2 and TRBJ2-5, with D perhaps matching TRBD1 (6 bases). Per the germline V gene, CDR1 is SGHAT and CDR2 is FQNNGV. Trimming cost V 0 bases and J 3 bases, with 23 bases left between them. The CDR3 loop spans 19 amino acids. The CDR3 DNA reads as TGTGCCAGCAGCTTAGAGGTCTGGGGGCCGCGTACCCCAAAAGAGACCCAGTACTTC. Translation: CASSLEVWGPRTPKETQYF.